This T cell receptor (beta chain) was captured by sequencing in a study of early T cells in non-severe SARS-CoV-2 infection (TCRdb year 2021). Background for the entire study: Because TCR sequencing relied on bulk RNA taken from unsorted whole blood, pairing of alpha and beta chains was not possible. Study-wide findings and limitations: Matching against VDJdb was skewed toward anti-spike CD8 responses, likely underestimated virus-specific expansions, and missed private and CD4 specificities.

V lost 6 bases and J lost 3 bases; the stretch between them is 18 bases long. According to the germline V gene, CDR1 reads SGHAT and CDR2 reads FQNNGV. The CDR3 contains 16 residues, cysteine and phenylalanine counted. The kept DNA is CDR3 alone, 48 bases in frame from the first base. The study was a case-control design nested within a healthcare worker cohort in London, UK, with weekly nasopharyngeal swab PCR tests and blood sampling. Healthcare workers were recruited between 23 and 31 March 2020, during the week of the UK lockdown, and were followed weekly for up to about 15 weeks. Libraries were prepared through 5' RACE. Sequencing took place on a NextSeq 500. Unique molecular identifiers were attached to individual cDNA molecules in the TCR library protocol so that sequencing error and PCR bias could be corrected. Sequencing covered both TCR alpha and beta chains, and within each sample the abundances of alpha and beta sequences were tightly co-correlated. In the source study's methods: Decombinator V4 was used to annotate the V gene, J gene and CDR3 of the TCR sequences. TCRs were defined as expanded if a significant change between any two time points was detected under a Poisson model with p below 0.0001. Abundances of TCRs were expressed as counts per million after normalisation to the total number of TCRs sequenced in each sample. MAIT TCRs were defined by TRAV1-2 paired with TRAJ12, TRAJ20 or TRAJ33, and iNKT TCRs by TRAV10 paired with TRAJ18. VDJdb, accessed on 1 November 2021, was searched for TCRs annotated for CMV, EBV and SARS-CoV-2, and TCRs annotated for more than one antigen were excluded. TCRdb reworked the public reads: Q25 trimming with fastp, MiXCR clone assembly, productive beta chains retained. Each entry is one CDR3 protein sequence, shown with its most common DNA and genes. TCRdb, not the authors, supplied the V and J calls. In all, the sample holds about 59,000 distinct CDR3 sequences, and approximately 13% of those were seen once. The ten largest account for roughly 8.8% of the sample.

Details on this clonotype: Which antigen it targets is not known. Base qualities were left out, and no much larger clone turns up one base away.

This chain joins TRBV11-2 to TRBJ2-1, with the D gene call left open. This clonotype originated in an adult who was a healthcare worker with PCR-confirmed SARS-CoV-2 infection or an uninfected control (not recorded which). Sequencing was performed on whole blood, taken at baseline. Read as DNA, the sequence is TGTGCCAGCAGTCAAGGAGAGGTTACCCTCTACAATGAGCAGTTCTTC. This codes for CASSQGEVTLYNEQFF.